This entry concerns a single TCR beta chain. Different DNA sequences within this sample yield the same CDR3. The V and J ends lost 6 bases and 4 bases, in that order; junction bases with no gene match: 5. CDR3 length equals 14 residues. Germline-derived CDR1 and CDR2 are SGHAT and FQNNGV. The sample comes from a study of shared clonotypes between healthy human individuals. Study-wide background: Researchers assigned three CD4 naive, three CD4 memory, two CD8 naive and one CD8 memory plate to each donor.

Original analysis: ImmunoSEQ supplied junction-only sequences lacking quality scores, so filtering was different. Using immunoSEQ multiplex PCR, the repertoire was profiled, and TCRdb retains in-frame clones only, with some absent. V and J calls and clone size are those listed in that table; D and trimming were worked out from the DNA. The top ten hold about 1.5% of the sample, which has approximately 980,000 clones, roughly 72% seen once. The clonotype comes from a man younger than 35 in good health. Sequencing input: memory CD4+ T cells sorted from blood. As to subset: CD45RA-negative fraction. The chain has TRBV11-2 and TRBJ1-3; the match to TRBD1 covers 8 bases. CDR3 nucleotide sequence: TGTGCCAGCAGTTCTCAGGGGGCAGGAAACACCATATATTTT. It codes for CASSSQGAGNTIYF.